This T cell receptor beta chain comes out of a study of CD8+CD57+ T cells in acquired aplastic anemia. Germline CDR1 reads SQVTM; CDR2 reads ANQGSEA. The CDR3 spans 13 residues. Trimming pared 3 bases from V and 5 bases from J, leaving 13 bases between. In its sample, this clonotype was seen once. Genomic DNA, serving as template, underwent TCR beta VDJ and CDR3 profiling. TCRdb analysed the reads with MiXCR anew, one entry per CDR3 protein. Of around 200,000 distinct CDR3 sequences listed, around 50% are singletons. The sequenced patients had an expansion of CD8+CD57+ cells seen by flow cytometry. This receptor was taken from a human donor with aplastic anemia. The chain has TRBV29-1 and TRBJ1-2, with a weak D call TRBD1 (5 bases). Sequencing was performed on sorted CD4+, CD8+, or CD8+CD57+ T cells (not recorded which) from PBMCs. CDR3 DNA: TGCAGCGTTGAGATGGGGGACCCTTATGGCTACACCTTC. Its protein product is CSVEMGDPYGYTF.